This TCR beta chain is drawn from a study of response to subunit inactivated influenza vaccine. Study-wide findings and caveats: Only a handful of new T cells, the authors suggested, are recruited with each seasonal influenza vaccination.

Per the germline V gene, CDR1 is MNHEY and CDR2 is SVGAGI. The V end lost 4 bases, the J end lost 0 bases, and 10 bases lay between the germline ends. CDR3 size: 15 residues. TCRdb reprocessed the RT-PCR reads via MiXCR and lists one record per CDR3 protein. The profile shows under 850,000 distinct CDR3 sequences, less than 20% of them singletons. Remarks on this clonotype: Its specificity is not known.

The TCR was taken from a man over 45 who received an inactivated influenza vaccine. The sequences come from PBMCs from blood, collected 5 days after vaccination. This rearrangement joins TRBV6-5 to TRBJ2-1; no clear D gene. The chain's CDR3 is CASSSLAASYNEQFF. Here the CDR3 DNA reads TGTGCCAGCAGTTCACTGGCGGCCTCCTACAATGAGCAGTTCTTC.